These 9 T cell receptor beta chains originate from one sample sequenced in a study of blood T cells in healthy people across ages (dated by TCRdb to between 2014 and 2017). Libraries were constructed by 5' RACE. The sample was run on an Illumina HiSeq 2500. A second roughly 6 to 12 cycle PCR used a sample-barcoded 5' primer and a J-beta primer mix. The public reads were quality trimmed at Q25 with fastp and then assembled into clones with MiXCR by TCRdb, keeping productive beta chains. A single entry per CDR3 protein holds the most common genes and DNA from its merged rows. The table for this sample lists about 620,000 distinct CDR3 sequences; 52% of them were counted only once. About 14% of the sample belongs to the ten largest clones. The material sequenced was blood. The receptors come from a woman older than 75 in good health.

Note on this clonotype: Possible read error: a much larger clone is one base away. The chain carries TRBV6-2 or TRBV6-3 and TRBJ2-7, with D tentatively TRBD1 or TRBD2 (5 bases each). Germline-derived CDR1 and CDR2 are MNHEY and SVGEGT. The CDR3 runs to 12 residues. V lost 4 bases, J lost 9 bases, and 13 bases lay in between. The CDR3: CASSFQGVPQYF. The CDR3 nucleotides are TGTGCCAGCAGTTTTCAGGGAGTGCCGCAGTACTTC.

This clonotype was detected ten times or more. The J gene is TRBJ1-1, the V gene TRBV27; 10 nucleotides agree with TRBD1. Germline values: CDR1 MNHEY, CDR2 SMNVEV (reference sequence). The V and J ends lost 5 bases and 3 bases, in that order; junction bases with no gene match: 12. The CDR3 loop spans 17 amino acids. The CDR3 DNA reads TGTGCCAGCAGTCCCTTAGCGGGACAGGGGAGAGACACTGAAGCTTTCTTT. Translation gives CASSPLAGQGRDTEAFF.

This chain uses TRBV6-2 or TRBV6-3 with TRBJ2-7; D might be TRBD2 (5 bases). V was trimmed by 7 bases and J by 3 bases, leaving 10 bases between them. This CDR3 contains 12 residues. Germline-derived CDR1 and CDR2 are MNHEY and SVGEGT. CDR3 coding DNA: TGTGCCAGCAAGGAGGACCGCTACGAGCAGTACTTC. Protein: CASKEDRYEQYF.

This clonotype has a count of ten or more. The CDR3 DNA sequence: TGTGCCATCAGTGAGCAGCGGGACCGTGATACGCAGTATTTT. Protein: CAISEQRDRDTQYF. The J gene is TRBJ2-3, the V gene TRBV10-3; 7 nucleotides line up with TRBD2. This CDR3 has 14 amino acids. Looked up from germline, CDR1 is ENHRY and CDR2 is SYGVKD. V shed 2 bases, J shed 6 bases, and the junction held 5 bases outside the gene matches.

The chain carries TRBV30 and TRBJ2-1; possible D gene TRBD2, 5 bases. V was shortened by 2 bases and J by 4 bases, with 15 bases between the two germline ends. The CDR3 contains 15 residues. CDR1 is GTSNPN and CDR2 is SVGIG in the germline V gene (reference sequence). In DNA form, the CDR3 reads TGTGCCTGGAGTCTCCTTAGCGCAATTTACAATGAGCAGTTCTTC. Protein product: CAWSLLSAIYNEQFF.

The sample holds many counts of this clonotype. This sequence joins TRBV24-1 and TRBJ2-3; 9 bases are shared with TRBD2. The CDR3 loop spans 14 amino acids. Germline CDR1 and CDR2: KGHDR and SFDVKD. V shed 6 bases and J 6 bases; nucleotides not matched to a gene: 6. CDR3 DNA sequence: TGTGCCACCAGTCAAGCGGGGGGTGCCGATACGCAGTATTTT. Its protein is CATSQAGGADTQYF.

The chain has TRBV5-1 and TRBJ1-4; D is unclear. Germline CDR1 and CDR2: SGHRS and YFSETQ. V was shortened by 4 bases and J by 3 bases, with 16 bases between the two germline ends. The CDR3 spans 16 residues. The CDR3 coding sequence is TGCGCCAGCAGCCCCGACTATCGAACCCCTAATGAAAAACTGTTTTTT. Translating gives CASSPDYRTPNEKLFF.

A note on this clonotype: This may be a read error, as it is one base from a much larger clone. CDR3 amino acids: CASSLARYNEQYF. For the CDR3, the DNA is TGTGCCAGCTCACTAGCGAGGTACAATGAGCAGTACTTC. V usage is TRBV18 and J usage is TRBJ2-7; perhaps TRBD2 as D (5 bases). V lost 4 bases to trimming and J lost 7 bases, with 14 bases between them. Germline CDR1 is KGHSH and CDR2 is LQKENI. CDR3 length: 13 amino acids. Full variable domain (outside the CDR3, taken from reference TRBV18 and TRBJ2-7): NAGVMQNPRHLVRRRGQEARLRCSPMKGHSHVYWYRQLPEEGLKFMVYLQKENIIDESGMPKERFSAEFPKEGPSILRIQQVVRGDSAAYFCASSLARYNEQYFGPGTRLTVT.

The table lists this clonotype with a few counts. The chain couples TRBV20-1 to TRBJ1-1, with 9 bases aligning to TRBD1. Unmatched junction bases numbered 5, after V lost 5 bases and J lost 1 base. The CDR3 extends over 14 amino acids. CDR1 is DFQATT, CDR2 SNEGSKA, per germline (reference sequence). Here the CDR3 DNA reads TGCAGTGCTGAAGACAGGGGGAAGAACACTGAAGCTTTCTTT. As protein: CSAEDRGKNTEAFF.